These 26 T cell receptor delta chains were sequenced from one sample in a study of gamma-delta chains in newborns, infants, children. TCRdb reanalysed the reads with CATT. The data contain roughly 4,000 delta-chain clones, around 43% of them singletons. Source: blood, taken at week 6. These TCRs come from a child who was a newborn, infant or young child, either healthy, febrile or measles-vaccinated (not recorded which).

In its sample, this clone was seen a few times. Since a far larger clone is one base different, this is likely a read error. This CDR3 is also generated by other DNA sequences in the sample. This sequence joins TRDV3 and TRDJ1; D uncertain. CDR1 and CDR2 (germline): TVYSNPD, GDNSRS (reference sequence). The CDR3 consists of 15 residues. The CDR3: CAFSVLLVISDKLIF. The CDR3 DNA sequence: TGTGCCTTTAGCGTACTGTTAGTTATCTCCGATAAACTCATTTTT.

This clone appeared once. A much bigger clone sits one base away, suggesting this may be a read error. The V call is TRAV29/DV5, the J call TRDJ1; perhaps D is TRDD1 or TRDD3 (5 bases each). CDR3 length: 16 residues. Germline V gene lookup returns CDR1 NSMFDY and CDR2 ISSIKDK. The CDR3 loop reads CAASEIVRPETDKPIF. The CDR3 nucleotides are TGTGCAGCAAGCGAGATAGTGCGACCGGAAACGGATAAACCCATCTTT.

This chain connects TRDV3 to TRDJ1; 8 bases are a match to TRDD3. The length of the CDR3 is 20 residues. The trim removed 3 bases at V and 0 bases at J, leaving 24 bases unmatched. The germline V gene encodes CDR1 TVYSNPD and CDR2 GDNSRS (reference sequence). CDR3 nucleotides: TGTGCCTTCCAACTTTGGAAGCTGGGGGACCTACCCGAGCACACCGATAAACTCATCTTT. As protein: CAFQLWKLGDLPEHTDKLIF.

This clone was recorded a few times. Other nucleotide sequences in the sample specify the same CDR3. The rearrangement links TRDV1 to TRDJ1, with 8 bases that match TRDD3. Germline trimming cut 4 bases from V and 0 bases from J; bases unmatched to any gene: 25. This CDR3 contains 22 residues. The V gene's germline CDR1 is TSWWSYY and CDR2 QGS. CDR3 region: CALGATPLPTVNWGLYTDKLIF. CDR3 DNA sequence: TGTGCTCTTGGGGCCACCCCCCTCCCTACTGTGAACTGGGGGCTTTACACCGATAAACTCATCTTT.

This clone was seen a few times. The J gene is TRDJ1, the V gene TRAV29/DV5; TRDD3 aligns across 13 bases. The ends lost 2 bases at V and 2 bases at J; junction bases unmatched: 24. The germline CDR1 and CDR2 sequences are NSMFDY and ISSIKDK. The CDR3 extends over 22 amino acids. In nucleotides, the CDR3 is TGTGCAGCAAGGCAATTCTACGGCCCACCGTACTGGGGGATACGGGGGACCGATAAACTCATCTTT. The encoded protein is CAARQFYGPPYWGIRGTDKLIF.

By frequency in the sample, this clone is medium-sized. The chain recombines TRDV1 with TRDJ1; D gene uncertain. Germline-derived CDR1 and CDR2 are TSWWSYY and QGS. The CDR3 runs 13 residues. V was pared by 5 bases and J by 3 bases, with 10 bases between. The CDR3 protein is CALGHIPPDKLIF. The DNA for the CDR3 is TGTGCTCTTGGGCACATCCCACCCGATAAACTCATCTTT.

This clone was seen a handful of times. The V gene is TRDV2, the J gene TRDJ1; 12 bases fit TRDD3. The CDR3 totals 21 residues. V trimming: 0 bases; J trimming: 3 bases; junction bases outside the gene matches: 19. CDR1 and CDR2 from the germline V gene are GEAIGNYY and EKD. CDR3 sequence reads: CACDTGLGDTRFPYSPDKLIF. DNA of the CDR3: TGTGCCTGTGACACCGGTCTGGGGGATACGCGATTCCCTTATTCCCCCGATAAACTCATCTTT.

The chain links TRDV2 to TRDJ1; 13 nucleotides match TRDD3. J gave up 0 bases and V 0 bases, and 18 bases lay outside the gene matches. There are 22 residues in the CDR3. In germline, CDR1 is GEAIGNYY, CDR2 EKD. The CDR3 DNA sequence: TGTGCCTGTGACACCGTAGGCTCCTTCCCACCGACTGGGGGATACGACACCGATAAACTCATCTTT. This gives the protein CACDTVGSFPPTGGYDTDKLIF.

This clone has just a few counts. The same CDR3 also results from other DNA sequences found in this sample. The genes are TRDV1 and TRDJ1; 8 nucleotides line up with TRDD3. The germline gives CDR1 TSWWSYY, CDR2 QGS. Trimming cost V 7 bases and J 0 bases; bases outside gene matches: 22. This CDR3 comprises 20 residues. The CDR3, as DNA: TGTGCTCTTGCACGTGACCTTTTTTACTGGGGGGGGCCGTACACCGATAAACTCATCTTT. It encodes CALARDLFYWGGPYTDKLIF.

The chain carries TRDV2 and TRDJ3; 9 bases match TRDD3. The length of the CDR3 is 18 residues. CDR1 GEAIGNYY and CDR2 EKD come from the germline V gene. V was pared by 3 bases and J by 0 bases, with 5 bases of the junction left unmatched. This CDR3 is CACDPTGGLSWDTRQMFF. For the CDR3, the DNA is TGTGCCTGTGACCCTACTGGGGGACTCTCCTGGGACACCCGACAGATGTTTTTC.

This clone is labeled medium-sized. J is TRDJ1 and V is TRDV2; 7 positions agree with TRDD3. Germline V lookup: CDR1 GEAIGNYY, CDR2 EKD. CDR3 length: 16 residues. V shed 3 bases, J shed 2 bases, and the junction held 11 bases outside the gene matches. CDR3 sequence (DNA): TGTGCCTGTGACCCACTGGGGTCGCGGGGGACCGATAAACTCATCTTT. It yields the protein CACDPLGSRGTDKLIF.

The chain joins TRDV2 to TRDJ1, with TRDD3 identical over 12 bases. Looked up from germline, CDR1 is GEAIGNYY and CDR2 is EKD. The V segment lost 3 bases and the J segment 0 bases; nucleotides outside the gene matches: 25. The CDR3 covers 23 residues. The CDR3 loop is CACDPTADYTGGYLNPYTDKLIF. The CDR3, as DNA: TGTGCCTGTGACCCCACCGCGGATTATACTGGGGGATACTTAAACCCCTACACCGATAAACTCATCTTT.

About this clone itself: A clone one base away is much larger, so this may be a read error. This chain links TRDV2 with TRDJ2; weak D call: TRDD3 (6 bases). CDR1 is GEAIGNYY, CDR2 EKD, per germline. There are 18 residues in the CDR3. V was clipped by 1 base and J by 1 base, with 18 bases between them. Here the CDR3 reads CACDTRGGGPYLTAQLFF. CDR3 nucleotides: TGTGCCTGTGACACACGGGGGGGGGGACCTTATTTGACAGCACAACTCTTCTTT.

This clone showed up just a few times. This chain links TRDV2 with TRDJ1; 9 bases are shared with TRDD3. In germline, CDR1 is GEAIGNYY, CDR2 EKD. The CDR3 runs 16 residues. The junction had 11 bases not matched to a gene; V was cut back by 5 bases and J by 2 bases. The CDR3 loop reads CACAPLGDPLTDKLIF. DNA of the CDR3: TGTGCCTGTGCCCCACTGGGGGACCCACTGACCGATAAACTCATCTTT.

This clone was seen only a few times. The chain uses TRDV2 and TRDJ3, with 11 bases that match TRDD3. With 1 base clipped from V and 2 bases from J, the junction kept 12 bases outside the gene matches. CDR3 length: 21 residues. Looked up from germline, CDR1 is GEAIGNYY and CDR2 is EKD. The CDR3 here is CACDTVLGDNKGPWDTRQMFF. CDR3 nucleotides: TGTGCCTGTGACACGGTACTGGGGGATAATAAGGGCCCCTGGGACACCCGACAGATGTTTTTC.

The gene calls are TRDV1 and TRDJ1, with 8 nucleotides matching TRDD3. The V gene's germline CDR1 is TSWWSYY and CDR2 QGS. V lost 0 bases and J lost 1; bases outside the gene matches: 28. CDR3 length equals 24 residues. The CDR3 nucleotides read TGTGCTCTTGGGGAACTAGACACCCCACCCATTCCTGAGAAACTGGGGGGCTCCACCGATAAACTCATCTTT. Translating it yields CALGELDTPPIPEKLGGSTDKLIF.

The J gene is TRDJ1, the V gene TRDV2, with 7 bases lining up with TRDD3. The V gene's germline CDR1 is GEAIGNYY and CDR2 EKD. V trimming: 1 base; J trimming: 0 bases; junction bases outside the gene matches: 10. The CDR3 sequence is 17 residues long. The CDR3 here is CACDTLLGAPNTDKLIF. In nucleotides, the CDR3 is TGTGCCTGTGACACTTTGCTGGGGGCGCCTAACACCGATAAACTCATCTTT.

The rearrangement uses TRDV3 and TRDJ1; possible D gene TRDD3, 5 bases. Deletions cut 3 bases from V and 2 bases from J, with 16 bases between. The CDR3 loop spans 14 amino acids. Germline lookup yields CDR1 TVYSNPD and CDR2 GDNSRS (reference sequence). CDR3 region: CAFQPGGLTDKLIF. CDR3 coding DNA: TGTGCCTTCCAGCCGGGGGGGCTGACCGATAAACTCATCTTT.

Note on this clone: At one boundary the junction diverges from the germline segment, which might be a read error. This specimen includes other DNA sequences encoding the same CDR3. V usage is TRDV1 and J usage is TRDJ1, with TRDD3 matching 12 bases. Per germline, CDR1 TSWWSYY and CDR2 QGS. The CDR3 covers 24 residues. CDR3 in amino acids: CALGSPEHPSWGLLGDTGPDKLIF. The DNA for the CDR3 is TGTGCTCTTGGATCCCCCGAGCACCCATCTTGGGGTCTACTGGGGGATACAGGTCCCGACAAACTCATCTTT.

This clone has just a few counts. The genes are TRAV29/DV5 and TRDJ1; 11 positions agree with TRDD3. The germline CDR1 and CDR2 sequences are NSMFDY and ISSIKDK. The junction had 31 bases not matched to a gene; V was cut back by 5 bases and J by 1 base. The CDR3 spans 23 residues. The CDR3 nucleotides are TGTGCAGCCACCGCCTTCCTACCGGTCATACTGGGGGATAACACGCGCCTCACCGATAAACTCATCTTT. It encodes CAATAFLPVILGDNTRLTDKLIF. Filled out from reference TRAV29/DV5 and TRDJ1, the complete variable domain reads DQQVKQNSPSLSVQEGRISILNCDYTNSMFDYFLWYKKYPAEGPTFLISISSIKDKNEDGRFTVFLNKSAKHLSLHIVPSQPGDSAVYFCAATAFLPVILGDNTRLTDKLIFGKGTRVTVEP.

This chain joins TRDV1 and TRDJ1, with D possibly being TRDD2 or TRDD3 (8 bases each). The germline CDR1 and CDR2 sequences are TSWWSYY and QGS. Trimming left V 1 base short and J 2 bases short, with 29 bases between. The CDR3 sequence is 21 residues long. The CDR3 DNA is TGTGCTCTTGGGGAACGACGATACTTCCTACAGGGATACGCCGATACCGATAAACTCATCTTT. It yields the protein CALGERRYFLQGYADTDKLIF.

The CDR3 region is CALGVILRDQRLYTDKLIF. The CDR3 DNA is TGTGCTCTTGGGGTAATCCTACGGGACCAGAGGTTGTACACCGATAAACTCATCTTT. The chain recombines TRDV1 with TRDJ1, with D possibly being TRDD2 (6 bases). The V gene lost 4 bases and the J gene lost 0 bases, with 24 bases spanning the gap. CDR1 is TSWWSYY and CDR2 is QGS in the germline V gene. The CDR3 contains 19 residues.

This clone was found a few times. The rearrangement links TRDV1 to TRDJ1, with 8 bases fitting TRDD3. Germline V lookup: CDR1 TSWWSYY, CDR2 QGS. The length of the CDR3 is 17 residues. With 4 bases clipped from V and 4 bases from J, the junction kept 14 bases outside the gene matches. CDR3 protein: CALGALLGAPRGDKLIF. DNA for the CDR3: TGTGCTCTTGGGGCCCTACTGGGGGCCCCCCGGGGCGATAAACTCATCTTT.

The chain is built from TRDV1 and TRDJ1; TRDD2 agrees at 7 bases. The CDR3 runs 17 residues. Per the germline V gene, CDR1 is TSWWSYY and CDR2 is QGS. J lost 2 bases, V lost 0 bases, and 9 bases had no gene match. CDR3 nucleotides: TGTGCTCTTGGGGAACTTTCCTACGAGGCTGGGACCGATAAACTCATCTTT. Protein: CALGELSYEAGTDKLIF.

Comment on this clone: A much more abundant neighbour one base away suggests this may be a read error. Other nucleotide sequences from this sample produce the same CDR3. The CDR3 bases are TGTGCCTGTGATACACTAGGGGTCCTGTCATCGTACACCGATAAACTCATCTTT. Its protein product is CACDTLGVLSSYTDKLIF. The chain joins TRDV2 to TRDJ1; D is uncertain. Germline V CDR1 and CDR2: GEAIGNYY, EKD. This CDR3 comprises 18 residues. Trimming took off 4 bases at V and 0 bases at J, with 23 bases between the two ends.

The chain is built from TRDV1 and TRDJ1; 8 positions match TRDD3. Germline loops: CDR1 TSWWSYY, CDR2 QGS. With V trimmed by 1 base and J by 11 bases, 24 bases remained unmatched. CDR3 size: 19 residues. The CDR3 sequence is CALGERFDPPYWGVGELIF. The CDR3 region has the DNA TGTGCTCTTGGGGAACGATTCGACCCTCCTTACTGGGGGGTAGGAGAGCTCATCTTT.